Included here is one T cell receptor (beta chain) sequence, with context. The assay was immunoSEQ multiplex PCR, and TCRdb's table has in-frame clones only and misses some. The data contain 69,000 or so clones, about four fifths of them singletons. CDR3 length: 14 residues. V was pared by 3 bases and J by 4 bases, with 10 bases between. From germline, CDR1 is MDHEN and CDR2 SYDVKM. These data originate in a study of OX40 agonist ivuxolimab in advanced cancers. The chain combines TRBV28 with TRBJ1-5; D is undetermined. This sequence was found in an adult with an advanced solid tumor such as melanoma, head and neck, liver or kidney cancer. Here the sequenced sample was CD4+ or CD8+ T cells sorted from blood, taken in a trial of the OX40 agonist ivuxolimab. Here the CDR3 reads CASSFGQQNQPQHF. In DNA form, the CDR3 reads TGTGCCAGCAGTTTCGGCCAGCAAAATCAGCCCCAGCATTTT. Complete variable domain (other parts from reference TRBV28 and TRBJ1-5): DVKVTQSSRYLVKRTGEKVFLECVQDMDHENMFWYRQDPGLGLRLIYFSYDVKMKEKGDIPEGYSVSREKKERFSLILESASTNQTSMYLCASSFGQQNQPQHFGDGTRLSIL.